This TCR beta chain was sequenced in a study of cytomegalovirus exposure and HLA in healthy donors. The protocol was immunoSEQ multiplex PCR, while the TCRdb copy is restricted to in-frame clones and leaves out a portion. The repertoire includes 80,000 or so clones, 95% of them detected once, and around 0.69% sits in the top ten. The table lists this clone with a count of one. Sequenced: PBMCs. The clonotype originates from a woman in her late teens or twenties in good health and CMV-seronegative.

Here the CDR3 DNA reads TGTGCCAGCAGCTCCACAGGGGGGAACACTGAAGCTTTCTTT. This sequence encodes CASSSTGGNTEAFF. The rearrangement links TRBV7-8 to TRBJ1-1; 8 bases agree with TRBD1. V shed 4 bases and J 1 base; nucleotides not matched to a gene: 2. The CDR3 totals 14 residues. Germline lookup yields CDR1 SGHVS and CDR2 FQNEAQ.